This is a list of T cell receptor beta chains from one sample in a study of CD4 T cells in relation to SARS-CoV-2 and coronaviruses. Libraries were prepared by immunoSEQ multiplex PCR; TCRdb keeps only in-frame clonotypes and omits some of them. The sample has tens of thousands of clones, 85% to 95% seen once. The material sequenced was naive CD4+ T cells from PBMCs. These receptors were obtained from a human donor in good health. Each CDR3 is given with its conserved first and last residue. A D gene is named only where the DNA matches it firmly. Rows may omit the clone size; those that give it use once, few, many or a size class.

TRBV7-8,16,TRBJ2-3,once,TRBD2,CASSPRTSGGTDTQYF,TGTGCCAGCAGCCCTCGGACTAGCGGGGGCACAGATACGCAGTATTTT
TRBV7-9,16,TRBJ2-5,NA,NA,CASSLGRQGLGETQYF,TGTGCCAGCAGCTTAGGTCGGCAGGGGCTAGGGGAGACCCAGTACTTC
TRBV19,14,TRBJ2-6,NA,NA,CASLRLAGANVLTF,TGTGCCAGTCTGCGTTTAGCTGGGGCCAACGTCCTGACTTTC
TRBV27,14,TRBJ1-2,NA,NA,CASSLSPGFDGYTF,TGTGCCAGCAGTTTAAGTCCAGGCTTCGATGGCTACACCTTC
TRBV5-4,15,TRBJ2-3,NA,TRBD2,CASSFRREGGDTQYF,TGTGCCAGCAGCTTTCGGCGGGAGGGTGGGGATACGCAGTATTTT
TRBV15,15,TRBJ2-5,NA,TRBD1,CATSRALTGQGTQYF,TGTGCCACCAGCAGAGCCCTCACGGGACAGGGGACCCAGTACTTC
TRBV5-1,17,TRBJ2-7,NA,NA,CASSLGTPNGLNYEQYF,TGCGCCAGCAGCTTGGGCACCCCTAACGGACTAAACTACGAGCAGTACTTC
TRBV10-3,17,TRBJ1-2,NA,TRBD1,CAISESFAQGAGNGYTF,TGTGCCATCAGTGAGTCGTTCGCACAGGGGGCTGGTAATGGCTACACCTTC
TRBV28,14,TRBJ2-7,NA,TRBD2,CASSLGGRAFEQYF,TGTGCCAGCAGTTTGGGCGGGAGGGCCTTTGAGCAGTACTTC
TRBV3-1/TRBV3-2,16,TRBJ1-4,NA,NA,CASSQATVALNEKLFF,TGTGCCAGCAGCCAAGCCACAGTTGCCCTTAATGAAAAACTGTTTTTT
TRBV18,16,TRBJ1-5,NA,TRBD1,CASSPADRVDNQPQHF,TGTGCCAGCTCACCAGCGGACAGGGTGGACAATCAGCCCCAGCATTTT
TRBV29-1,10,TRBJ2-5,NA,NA,CSVDSETQYF,TGCAGCGTTGATTCAGAGACCCAGTACTTC
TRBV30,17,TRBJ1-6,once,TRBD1,CAWSVAMTGVHNSPLHF,TGTGCCTGGAGTGTGGCGATGACAGGGGTCCATAATTCACCCCTCCACTTT
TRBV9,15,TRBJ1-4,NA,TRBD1,CASSVSGGQGEKLFF,TGTGCCAGCAGCGTCTCAGGGGGACAGGGTGAAAAACTGTTTTTT
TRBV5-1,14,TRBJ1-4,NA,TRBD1,CASSLLTGDEKLFF,TGCGCCAGCAGCTTGTTGACAGGGGATGAAAAACTGTTTTTT
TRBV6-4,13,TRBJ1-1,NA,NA,CASRPEGSGEAFF,TGTGCCAGCAGACCCGAGGGGTCTGGTGAAGCTTTCTTT
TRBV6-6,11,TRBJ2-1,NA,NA,CASSYPNEQFF,TGTGCCAGCAGTTACCCCAATGAGCAGTTCTTC
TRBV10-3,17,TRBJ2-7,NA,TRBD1,CAISARTNVGQDYEQYF,TGTGCCATCAGTGCCAGGACGAATGTCGGACAGGACTACGAGCAGTACTTC
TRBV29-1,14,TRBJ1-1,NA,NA,CSVGWRLMNTEAFF,TGCAGCGTTGGCTGGCGCCTTATGAACACTGAAGCTTTCTTT
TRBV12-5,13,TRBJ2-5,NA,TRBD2,CASGSSGQETQYF,TGTGCTAGTGGGTCTAGCGGACAAGAGACCCAGTACTTC
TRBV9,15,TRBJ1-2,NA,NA,CASSVDGGQGYGYTF,TGTGCCAGCAGCGTAGACGGCGGCCAGGGCTATGGCTACACCTTC
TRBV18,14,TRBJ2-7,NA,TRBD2,CASSPGTSGYEQYF,TGTGCCAGCTCACCGGGGACTAGCGGCTACGAGCAGTACTTC
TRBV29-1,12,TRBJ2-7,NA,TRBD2,CSVYPGGYEQYF,TGCAGCGTTTACCCGGGGGGTTACGAGCAGTACTTC
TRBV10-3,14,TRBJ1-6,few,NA,CAITPTGDNSPLHF,TGTGCCATCACCCCGACAGGCGACAATTCACCCCTCCACTTT
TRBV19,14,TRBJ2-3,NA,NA,CASRRAPTADTQYF,TGTGCCAGTAGAAGGGCTCCTACGGCAGATACGCAGTATTTT
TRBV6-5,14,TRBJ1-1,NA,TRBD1,CASRRDRGQVEAFF,TGTGCCAGCAGGAGGGACAGGGGGCAAGTTGAAGCTTTCTTT
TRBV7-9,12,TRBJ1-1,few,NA,CASSPSNTEAFF,TGTGCCAGCAGCCCTTCGAACACTGAAGCTTTCTTT
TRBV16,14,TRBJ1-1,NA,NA,CASSQQSRNTEAFF,TGTGCCAGCAGCCAACAGTCAAGGAACACTGAAGCTTTCTTT
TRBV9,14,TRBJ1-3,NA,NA,CASSVAARQDTIYF,TGTGCCAGCAGCGTAGCCGCCCGGCAGGACACCATATATTTT
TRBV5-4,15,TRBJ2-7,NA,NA,CASSFHLGGAFEQYF,TGTGCCAGCAGCTTCCATCTGGGCGGGGCCTTTGAGCAGTACTTC
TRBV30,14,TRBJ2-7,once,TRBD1,CAWVPRQGRYEQYF,TGTGCCTGGGTCCCCCGACAGGGGCGCTACGAGCAGTACTTC
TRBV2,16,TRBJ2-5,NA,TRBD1,CATDLLRDRGSETQYF,TGTGCCACCGACCTTCTCCGGGACAGGGGCTCAGAGACCCAGTACTTC
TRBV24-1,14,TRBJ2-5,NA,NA,CATSDRTVQETQYF,TGTGCCACCAGTGATCGGACAGTTCAAGAGACCCAGTACTTC
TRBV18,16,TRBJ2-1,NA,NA,CASSPRIGGAYNEQFF,TGTGCCAGCTCACCACGCATCGGTGGGGCCTACAATGAGCAGTTCTTC
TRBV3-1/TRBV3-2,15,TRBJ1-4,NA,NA,CASSQAGGTNEKLFF,TGTGCCAGCAGCCAAGCTGGTGGGACTAATGAAAAACTGTTTTTT
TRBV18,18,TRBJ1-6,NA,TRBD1,CASSPLITGGYGNSPLHF,TGTGCCAGCTCACCGCTAATAACAGGGGGCTATGGCAATTCACCCCTCCACTTT
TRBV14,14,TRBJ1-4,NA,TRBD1,CASSLTGAGEKLFF,TGTGCCAGCAGCCTTACAGGGGCGGGTGAAAAACTGTTTTTT
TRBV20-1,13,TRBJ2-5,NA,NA,CSASRGGKETQYF,TGCAGTGCTAGTCGCGGCGGGAAAGAGACCCAGTACTTC
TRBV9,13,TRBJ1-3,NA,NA,CASSAPAQNTIYF,TGTGCCAGCAGCGCCCCCGCACAAAACACCATATATTTT
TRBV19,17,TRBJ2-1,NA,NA,CASSLSGGTDYYNEQFF,TGTGCCAGTAGTCTATCGGGTGGGACGGACTACTACAATGAGCAGTTCTTC
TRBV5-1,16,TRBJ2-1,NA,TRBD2,CASSVLAGGSYNEQFF,TGCGCCAGCAGCGTACTAGCGGGTGGCTCCTACAATGAGCAGTTCTTC
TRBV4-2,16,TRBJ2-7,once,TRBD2,CASSARASGSDYEQYF,TGTGCCAGCAGCGCACGGGCTAGCGGGAGCGACTACGAGCAGTACTTC
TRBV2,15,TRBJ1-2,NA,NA,CASRPGQRINYGYTF,TGTGCCAGCAGGCCGGGGCAGCGCATCAACTATGGCTACACCTTC
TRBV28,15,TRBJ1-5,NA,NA,CASSFRRRGNQPQHF,TGTGCCAGCAGTTTCCGCCGGAGGGGCAATCAGCCCCAGCATTTT
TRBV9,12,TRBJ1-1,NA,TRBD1,CASSPMGQGMIF,TGTGCCAGCAGCCCCATGGGACAGGGTATGATCTTT
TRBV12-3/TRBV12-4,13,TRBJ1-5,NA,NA,CASSLLGNQPQHF,TGTGCCAGCAGTTTATTGGGAAATCAGCCCCAGCATTTT
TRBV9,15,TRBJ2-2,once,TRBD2,CASSPRAGDGGELFF,TGTGCCAGCAGCCCCAGAGCGGGGGACGGCGGGGAGCTGTTTTTT
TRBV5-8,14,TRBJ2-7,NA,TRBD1,CASSLGQGPYEQYF,TGTGCCAGCAGCTTGGGACAGGGCCCCTACGAGCAGTACTTC
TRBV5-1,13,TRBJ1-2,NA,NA,CASSLGTNLGYTF,TGCGCCAGCAGCTTAGGGACAAATCTTGGCTACACCTTC
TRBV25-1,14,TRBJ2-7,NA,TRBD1,CASSESGQGYEQYF,TGTGCCAGCAGTGAGTCGGGACAGGGCTACGAGCAGTACTTC
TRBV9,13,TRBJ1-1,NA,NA,CASSPWDATEAFF,TGTGCCAGCAGCCCTTGGGATGCCACTGAAGCTTTCTTT
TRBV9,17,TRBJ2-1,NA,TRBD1,CASSVGLGDSLSNEQFF,TGTGCCAGCAGCGTAGGTTTAGGGGACAGCCTGTCCAATGAGCAGTTCTTC